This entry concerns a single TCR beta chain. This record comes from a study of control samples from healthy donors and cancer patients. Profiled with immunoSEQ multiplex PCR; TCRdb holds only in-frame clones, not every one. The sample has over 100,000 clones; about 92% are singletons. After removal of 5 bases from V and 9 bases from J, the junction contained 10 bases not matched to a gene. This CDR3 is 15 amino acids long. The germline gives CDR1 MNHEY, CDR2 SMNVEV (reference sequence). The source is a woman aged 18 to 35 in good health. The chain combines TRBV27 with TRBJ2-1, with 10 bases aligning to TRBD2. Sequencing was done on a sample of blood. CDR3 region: CASSGGLAVSSEQFF. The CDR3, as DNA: TGTGCCAGCAGTGGTGGACTAGCGGTGAGTAGTGAGCAGTTCTTC.